These 5 T cell receptor beta chains were sequenced from one sample in a study of T cells in Graves' hyperthyroidism and ophthalmopathy. RNA transcripts gave rise to amplified TCR beta CDR3 regions. Carried out on the TCR CDR3, a first-round RT-PCR used the HTBI primer set. TCRdb redid the calling of the multiplex PCR reads with MiXCR, one entry per CDR3 protein. This repertoire shows about 740,000 distinct CDR3 sequences, approximately 14% found once; its top ten account for roughly a tenth. The sample consisted of blood. The receptors derive from a woman younger than 30 with Graves' hyperthyroidism.

This clonotype has a count of ten or more. The chain recombines TRBV24-1 with TRBJ1-2; D uncertain. This CDR3 contains 11 residues. Trimming shortened V by 0 bases and J by 7 bases, and 2 bases separated the two germline ends. The germline CDR1 and CDR2 sequences are KGHDR and SFDVKD. The CDR3, as DNA: TGTGCCACCAGTGATTTGCGTGGCTACACCTTC. Encoded protein: CATSDLRGYTF.

This clonotype was detected a few times. The chain links TRBV20-1 to TRBJ2-1; TRBD2 might be the D (6 bases). Germline V lookup: CDR1 DFQATT, CDR2 SNEGSKA (reference sequence). The CDR3 length is 13 residues. V lost 7 bases and J lost 2, with 12 bases in between. The CDR3 DNA reads as TGCAGTGGTGTAGCGGCCCCCTACAATGAGCAGTTCTTC. Its protein product is CSGVAAPYNEQFF.

This clonotype was counted a few times. The rearrangement joins TRBV20-1 to TRBJ2-7, with 8 nucleotides matching TRBD2. The CDR3 contains 14 residues. J was trimmed by 0 bases and V by 3 bases; bases with no gene match: 4. Germline V gene sequence: CDR1 DFQATT, CDR2 SNEGSKA (reference sequence). The CDR3 sequence is CSASRSGSSYEQYF. The CDR3 DNA reads as TGCAGTGCTAGCAGAAGCGGGAGCTCCTACGAGCAGTACTTC.

This clonotype was detected ten times or more. The chain links TRBV7-9 to TRBJ2-3, with a possible D match to TRBD1 (5 bases). CDR1 and CDR2 (germline): SEHNR, FQNEAQ (reference sequence). The CDR3 is 14 residues long. V was pared by 7 bases and J by 0 bases, with 11 bases between. This CDR3 reads CASKADTSTDTQYF. The CDR3 nucleotides are TGTGCCAGCAAGGCGGACACTAGCACAGATACGCAGTATTTT. Based on the CDR3 plus reference TRBV7-9 and TRBJ2-3, the full variable domain is DTGVSQNPRHKITKRGQNVTFRCDPISEHNRLYWYRQTLGQGPEFLTYFQNEAQLEKSRLLSDRFSAERPKGSFSTLEIQRTEQGDSAMYLCASKADTSTDTQYFGPGTRLTVL.

CDR3 residues: CASSQGLTNEQFF. The CDR3 region has the DNA TGTGCCAGCAGTCAGGGTCTTACCAATGAGCAGTTCTTC. The chain is built from TRBV6-1 and TRBJ2-1; the D gene is possibly TRBD1 (5 bases). The germline V and J ends were trimmed by 5 bases and 6 bases, with 11 bases remaining between them. From germline, CDR1 is MNHNS and CDR2 SASEGT. The length of the CDR3 is 13 residues.